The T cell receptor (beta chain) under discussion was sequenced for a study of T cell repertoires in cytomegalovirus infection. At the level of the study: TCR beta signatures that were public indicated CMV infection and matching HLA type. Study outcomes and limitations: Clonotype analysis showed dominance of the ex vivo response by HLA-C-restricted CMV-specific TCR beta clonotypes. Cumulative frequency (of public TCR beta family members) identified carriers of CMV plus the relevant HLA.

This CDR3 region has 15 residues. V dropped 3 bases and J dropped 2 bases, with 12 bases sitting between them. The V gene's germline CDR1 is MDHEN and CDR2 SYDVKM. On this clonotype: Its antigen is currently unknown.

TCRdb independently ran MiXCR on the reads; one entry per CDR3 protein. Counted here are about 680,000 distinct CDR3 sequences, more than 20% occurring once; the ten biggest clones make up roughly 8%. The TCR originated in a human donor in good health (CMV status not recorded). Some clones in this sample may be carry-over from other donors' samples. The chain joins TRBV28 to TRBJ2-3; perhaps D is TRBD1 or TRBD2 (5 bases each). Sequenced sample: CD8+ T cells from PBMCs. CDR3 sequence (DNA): TGTGCCAGCAGTTTGGGGACCGCTCACACAGATACGCAGTATTTT. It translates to CASSLGTAHTDTQYF.